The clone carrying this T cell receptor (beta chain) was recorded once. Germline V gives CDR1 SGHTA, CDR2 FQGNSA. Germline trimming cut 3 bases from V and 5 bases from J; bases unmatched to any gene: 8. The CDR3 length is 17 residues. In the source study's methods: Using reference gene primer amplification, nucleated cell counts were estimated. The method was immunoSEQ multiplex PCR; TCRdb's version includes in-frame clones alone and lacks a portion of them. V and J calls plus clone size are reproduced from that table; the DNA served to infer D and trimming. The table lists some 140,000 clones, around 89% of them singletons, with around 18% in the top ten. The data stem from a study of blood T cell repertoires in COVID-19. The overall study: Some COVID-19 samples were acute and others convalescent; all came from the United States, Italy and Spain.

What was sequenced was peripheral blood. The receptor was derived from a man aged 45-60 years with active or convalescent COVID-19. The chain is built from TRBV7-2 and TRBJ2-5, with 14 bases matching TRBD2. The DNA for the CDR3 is TGTGCCAGCAGCTTTGCGGGACTAGCGGGGGAGGGGGAGACCCAGTACTTC. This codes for CASSFAGLAGEGETQYF.